A single sample gave rise to the 20 T cell receptor beta chains below, sequenced in a study of T cells in women clearing cervical HPV infection. This table comes from immunoSEQ multiplex PCR, and its TCRdb copy is limited to in-frame clones, with some not included. The table counts 30,000 to 35,000 clones; 4% to 5% lies in the top ten. Sequencing was done on a sample of blood buffy coat. Every receptor here comes from a woman between 18 and 69 years old with a cervical HPV16 infection that either progressed to CIN3+ or cleared (not recorded which).

Points on this clone: The read is 3 residues too short to cover the CDR3 end, so that end is filled in from the germline J gene. The genes are TRBV20-1 and TRBJ2-3; 11 bases map to TRBD2. Per the germline V gene, CDR1 is DFQATT and CDR2 is SNEGSKA (reference sequence). The CDR3 runs to 14 residues. J gave up 6 bases and V 6 bases, and 8 bases lay outside the gene matches. The CDR3 region is CSAAIAGGPDTQYF. The sequenced CDR3 bases are TGCAGTGCGGCAATAGCGGGGGGGCCGGATACG.

As concerns this clone: The DNA ends 3 residues before the CDR3 does, and the rest of the CDR3 is filled in from the germline J gene. The chain employs TRBV11-2 and TRBJ2-7; D gene uncertain. CDR1 and CDR2 (germline): SGHAT, FQNNGV. The length of the CDR3 is 11 residues. The V gene lost 1 base and the J gene lost 5 bases, with 3 bases spanning the gap. The CDR3 DNA, read in part, is TGTGCCAGCAGCTTAGCCGACGAG. It codes for CASSLADE. The CDR3 reads in full as CASSLADEQYF.

CDR3 DNA, as far as it was read: TGTGCCAGCAGGGGCAGCACAGATACG. This encodes CASRGSTDT. In full, the CDR3 reads CASRGSTDTQYF. The chain is built from TRBV27 and TRBJ2-3, with no clear D. The CDR3 goes on 3 residues after the read ends, and that part is filled in from the germline J gene. V lost 6 bases and J 0 bases, leaving 4 bases between the germline ends. The CDR3 runs 12 residues. The V gene's germline CDR1 is MNHEY and CDR2 SMNVEV (reference sequence).

Note on this clone: The observed sequence ends 3 residues before the CDR3 terminus, with the missing tail filled in from the germline J gene. The genes are TRBV12-3 or TRBV12-4 and TRBJ2-5, with 12 bases that match TRBD2. This CDR3 contains 14 residues. V was pared by 5 bases and J by 5 bases, with 3 bases of the junction left unmatched. CDR3 DNA, as far as it was read: TGTGCCAGCAGTCCCGGGACTAGCGGGGAGACC. This gives the protein CASSPGTSGET. The whole CDR3 sequence reads CASSPGTSGETQYF.

Note on this clone: The read comes to an end 3 residues before the CDR3 does, leaving the germline J gene to fill in the end. The chain recombines TRBV20-1 with TRBJ1-2, with D possibly TRBD1 on 5 matching bases. The V end was cut by 3 bases, the J end by 3 bases, with 11 bases between. Germline V gives CDR1 DFQATT, CDR2 SNEGSKA (reference sequence). The CDR3 is made up of 13 amino acids. CDR3 protein: CSASKGSDYGYTF. The sequenced CDR3 bases are TGCAGTGCTAGCAAGGGGAGCGACTATGGC.

Concerning this clone itself: The read is 3 residues too short to cover the CDR3 end, so that end is filled in from the germline J gene. The V gene is TRBV5-1, the J gene TRBJ1-2; TRBD1 agrees at 7 bases. The V and J ends lost 1 base and 3 bases, in that order; junction bases with no gene match: 6. The CDR3 length is 15 residues. In germline, CDR1 is SGHRS, CDR2 YFSETQ. CDR3 protein: CASSLNRGGDYGYTF. CDR3 DNA, as far as it was read: TGCGCCAGCAGCTTGAATAGAGGGGGCGACTATGGC.

This clone is classed as medium-sized by frequency. Sequencing ends 3 residues short of the CDR3 end; the germline J gene provides the rest. The rearrangement uses TRBV24-1 and TRBJ2-2; 13 bases fit TRBD2. The CDR3 contains 15 residues. Germline lookup yields CDR1 KGHDR and CDR2 SFDVKD. Trimming took 6 bases from V and 3 from J; bases not matched to a gene: 0. CDR3 region: CATSTSGRDTGELFF. CDR3 DNA (partial): TGTGCCACCAGTACTAGCGGGAGGGACACCGGGGAG.

A note on this clone: Relative to the germline gene, one junction end is altered; a read error may explain this. The CDR3 end is not reached by the read, which stops 3 residues before it; the germline J gene fills it in. The chain combines TRBV7-7 with TRBJ2-5; TRBD2 matches at 8 bases. This CDR3 region has 14 residues. In germline, CDR1 is SSHAT, CDR2 FNYEAQ (reference sequence). The chain's CDR3 is CASSLAAGGETQYF. The sequenced CDR3 bases are TGTGCTAGCAGCTTAGCGGCGGGGGGAGAGACC. The full variable domain, rest sourced from reference TRBV7-7 and TRBJ2-5, is GAGVSQSPRYKVTKRGQDVTLRCDPISSHATLYWYQQALGQGPEFLTYFNYEAQPDKSGLPSDRFSAERPEGSISTLTIQRTEQRDSAMYRCASSLAAGGETQYFGPGTRLLVL.

About this clone itself: The read gets to within 3 residues of the CDR3 end, and the germline J gene fills in the rest. The chain uses TRBV5-4 and TRBJ2-5; D perhaps matches TRBD2 (5 bases). In germline, CDR1 is SGHNT, CDR2 YYREEE (reference sequence). The length of the CDR3 is 16 residues. The V gene lost 0 bases and the J gene lost 5 bases, with 17 bases spanning the gap. Incomplete CDR3 DNA: TGTGCCAGCAGCTTGGTGAGCGGCGAGGTTCGGGAGACC. Protein: CASSLVSGEVRET. In full, the CDR3 is CASSLVSGEVRETQYF.

CDR3 in amino acids: CASSVEGRGSYEQYF. The part of the CDR3 DNA that was read is TGTGCCAGCAGCGTAGAGGGCAGGGGCTCCTACGAG. The chain has TRBV9 and TRBJ2-7; maybe TRBD1 (6 bases). The CDR3 end falls 3 residues outside the read, so it is completed with the germline J gene. The V and J ends lost 0 bases and 0 bases respectively, with 10 bases between them. Germline CDR1 reads SGDLS; CDR2 reads YYNGEE. The CDR3 totals 15 residues.

As regards this clone: The read ends 3 residues early relative to the CDR3; the germline J gene fills the gap. The V and J genes are TRBV2 and TRBJ1-5, with TRBD1 matching over 7 bases. The CDR3 loop spans 17 amino acids. CDR1 SNHLY and CDR2 FYNNEI come from the germline V gene. The trim removed 0 bases at V and 0 bases at J, leaving 5 bases unmatched. CDR3: CASSEAATGYSNQPQHF. The DNA read from the CDR3 is TGTGCCAGCAGTGAAGCCGCGACAGGGTATAGCAATCAGCCC.

About this clone: The CDR3 end is not reached by the read, which stops 3 residues before it; the germline J gene fills it in. This chain links TRBV7-9 with TRBJ1-2; D is unclear. The CDR3 runs to 12 residues. The germline V gene has CDR1 SEHNR and CDR2 FQNEAQ (reference sequence). The V end was cut by 3 bases, the J end by 6 bases, with 8 bases between. The DNA read from the CDR3 is TGTGCCAGCAGCTTGGGCATGAATGGC. It translates to CASSLGMNG. The whole CDR3 is CASSLGMNGYTF.

Comments on this clone: From the germline J gene comes the end of the CDR3, since the read stops 3 residues before it. The V gene is TRBV7-2, the J gene TRBJ2-1, with 9 bases aligning to TRBD2. Germline loops: CDR1 SGHTA, CDR2 FQGNSA. CDR3 length equals 15 residues. With V trimmed by 3 bases and J by 2 bases, 2 bases remained unmatched. The covered CDR3 bases are TGTGCCAGCAGCTTTAGCGGGGGCCCCTACAATGAG. The encoded protein is CASSFSGGPYNE. The full CDR3 protein is CASSFSGGPYNEQFF.

Regarding this clone: The CDR3 end lies 3 residues beyond the end of the read and is filled in from the germline J gene. The chain couples TRBV2 to TRBJ2-3, with TRBD2 identical over 7 bases. V was pared by 3 bases and J by 0 bases, with 6 bases of the junction left unmatched. CDR1 SNHLY and CDR2 FYNNEI come from the germline V gene. CDR3 size: 16 residues. CDR3 sequence: CASSDPGTTSTDTQYF. The part of the CDR3 DNA that was read is TGTGCCAGCAGTGATCCCGGGACTACTAGCACAGATACG. The full variable domain, rest sourced from reference TRBV2 and TRBJ2-3, is EPEVTQTPSHQVTQMGQEVILRCVPISNHLYFYWYRQILGQKVEFLVSFYNNEISEKSEIFDDQFSVERPDGSNFTLKIRSTKLEDSAMYFCASSDPGTTSTDTQYFGPGTRLTVL.

With regard to this clone: The CDR3 end is not reached by the read, which stops 3 residues before it; the germline J gene fills it in. The chain uses TRBV7-9 and TRBJ2-1; the match to TRBD2 covers 7 bases. Losses at the gene ends were 5 bases for V and 2 bases for J; bases not matched to a gene: 3. Germline values: CDR1 SEHNR, CDR2 FQNEAQ (reference sequence). The CDR3 is 14 amino acids. The sequenced part of the CDR3 DNA is TGTGCCAGCAGCAGCGGGACTACCTACAATGAG. This sequence encodes CASSSGTTYNE. The full CDR3 protein is CASSSGTTYNEQFF.

Comment on this clone: The read finishes 3 residues shy of the CDR3 end, and the germline J gene is used to complete it. The chain couples TRBV28 to TRBJ1-3; 9 positions match TRBD1. The CDR3 totals 16 residues. Trimming took 7 bases from V and 4 from J; bases not matched to a gene: 11. The germline V gene has CDR1 MDHEN and CDR2 SYDVKM. The chain's CDR3 is CASTTPGQGTGNTIYF. Incomplete CDR3 DNA: TGTGCCAGCACCACCCCTGGACAGGGGACAGGAAACACC.

A note on this clone: The read gets to within 3 residues of the CDR3 end, and the germline J gene fills in the rest. The V call is TRBV24-1, the J call TRBJ2-1; 7 bases are shared with TRBD1. Germline CDR1 is KGHDR and CDR2 is SFDVKD. J lost 8 bases, V lost 4 bases, and 16 bases had no gene match. The CDR3 sequence is 17 residues long. The covered CDR3 bases are TGTGCCACCAGTGAGGGGATAGGACGACAGGGACGAGATGAG. Residues: CATSEGIGRQGRDE. The full CDR3 protein is CATSEGIGRQGRDEQFF.

As to this clone: Coverage ceases 3 residues before the CDR3 finishes, and the germline J gene fills in the end. The chain has TRBV30 and TRBJ2-3, with 10 bases fitting TRBD1. Germline V gene data show CDR1 as GTSNPN and CDR2 as SVGIG (reference sequence). The CDR3 extends over 14 amino acids. With V trimmed by 4 bases and J by 6 bases, 7 bases remained unmatched. The part of the CDR3 DNA that was read is TGTGCCTGGAATCCGGACAGGGGGTGGGATACG. Its protein product is CAWNPDRGWDT. In full, the CDR3 reads CAWNPDRGWDTQYF.

About this clone: Coverage ceases 3 residues before the CDR3 finishes, and the germline J gene fills in the end. The chain couples TRBV20-1 to TRBJ2-1; TRBD1 is a possible D gene (6 bases). Germline CDR1 reads DFQATT; CDR2 reads SNEGSKA (reference sequence). The V end lost 6 bases, the J end lost 0 bases, and 15 bases lay between the germline ends. CDR3 length: 15 amino acids. The CDR3 sequence: CSARTDRSSYNEQFF. The CDR3 DNA, read in part, is TGCAGTGCCCGGACTGACAGGAGCTCCTACAATGAG.

Of note for this clone: The CDR3 extends 3 residues past the end of the read, so its final part is completed from the germline J gene. The rearrangement joins TRBV19 to TRBJ2-7, with D possibly being TRBD2 (5 bases). The germline gives CDR1 LNHDA, CDR2 SQIVND (reference sequence). Trimming shortened V by 5 bases and J by 3 bases, and 17 bases separated the two germline ends. The CDR3 is made up of 15 amino acids. Partial CDR3 DNA: TGTGCCAGTAGTGAGGGCAGCGGTGGGTACTACGAG. Residues: CASSEGSGGYYE. The whole CDR3 region reads CASSEGSGGYYEQYF.